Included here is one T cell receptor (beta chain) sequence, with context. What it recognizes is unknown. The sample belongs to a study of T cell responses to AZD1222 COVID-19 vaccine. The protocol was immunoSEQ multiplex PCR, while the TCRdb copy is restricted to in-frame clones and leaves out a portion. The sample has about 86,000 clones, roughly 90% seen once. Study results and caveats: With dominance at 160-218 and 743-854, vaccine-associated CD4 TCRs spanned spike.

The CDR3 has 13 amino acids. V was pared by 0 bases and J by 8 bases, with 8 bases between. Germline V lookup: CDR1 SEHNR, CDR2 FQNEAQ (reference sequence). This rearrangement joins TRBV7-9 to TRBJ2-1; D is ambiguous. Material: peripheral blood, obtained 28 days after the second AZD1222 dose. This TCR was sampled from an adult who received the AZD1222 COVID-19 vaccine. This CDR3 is CASSLASRHEQFF. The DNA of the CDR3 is TGTGCCAGCAGCTTAGCCAGCCGCCATGAGCAGTTCTTC.